A single sample gave rise to the 32 T cell receptor beta chains below, sequenced in a study of vaccination and CD4 T cells after COVID-19 (dated by TCRdb to the early 2020s). Libraries were prepared through PCR. This sample was sequenced with an Illumina iSeq 100. TCR sequencing of DNA from cultured CD4+ T cells used the Oncomine TCR Beta short-read assay at the Johns Hopkins FTIC core. TCRdb ran its own pipeline on the public reads, namely fastp trimming at Q25 and MiXCR clone calling, and kept in-frame beta chains. A single entry per CDR3 protein holds the most common genes and DNA from its merged rows. The sample table shows some 25,000 distinct CDR3 sequences, and approximately 56% are seen once. The leading ten clones occupy 7.8% of the sample. The treatment or condition label, read with the paper, signifies: approximately nine-day PBMC culture with coronavirus spike peptide pools or control peptides (ViraFEST assay).

Their antigens are not known. The source material was CD4+ T cells from blood, cultured in vitro. These TCRs come from a human donor who had recovered from COVID-19.

This clonotype turned up a few times. This chain joins TRBV11-2 and TRBJ2-5; a possible D gene is TRBD2 (7 bases). The V end lost 2 bases, the J end lost 1 base, and 14 bases lay between the germline ends. The germline V gene has CDR1 SGHAT and CDR2 FQNNGV. The CDR3 has 16 amino acids. The CDR3 sequence is CASSLSLGGLQETQYF. CDR3 coding DNA: TGTGCCAGCAGCTTAAGTTTGGGGGGGCTCCAAGAGACCCAGTACTTC.

By its share, this clonotype is medium-sized (0.01 to 0.1%). This rearrangement joins TRBV20-1 to TRBJ1-5; D perhaps matches TRBD1 (6 bases). Germline loops: CDR1 DFQATT, CDR2 SNEGSKA (reference sequence). The CDR3 is 13 residues long. Between the trimmed V and J ends, which lost 1 base and 4 bases, there was a span of 8 bases. As DNA, the CDR3 is TGCAGTGCTAGAGGTACAGGGAATCAGCCCCAGCATTTT. This translates into CSARGTGNQPQHF.

The chain carries TRBV7-9 and TRBJ1-1; D not certain. Germline V gives CDR1 SEHNR, CDR2 FQNEAQ (reference sequence). V shed 3 bases and J shed 1 base, with 6 bases lying between them. The CDR3 loop spans 13 amino acids. CDR3: CASSFTENTEAFF. DNA for the CDR3: TGTGCCAGCAGCTTTACAGAGAACACTGAAGCTTTCTTT.

The chain joins TRBV5-1 to TRBJ1-2, with no clear D. V gave up 1 base and J gave up 6 bases, with 10 bases separating them. Germline assignment: CDR1 SGHRS and CDR2 YFSETQ. The CDR3 sequence is 13 residues long. CDR3 coding DNA: TGCGCCAGCAGCTTGCAGGACGTCAATGGCTACACCTTC. Protein sequence: CASSLQDVNGYTF.

The V and J genes are TRBV11-3 and TRBJ2-2, with D perhaps matching TRBD1 or TRBD2 (5 bases each). The CDR3 is 13 residues long. CDR1 SGHNT and CDR2 YENEEA come from the germline V gene. Between the trimmed V and J ends, which lost 5 bases and 6 bases, there was a span of 10 bases. The CDR3 is CASSRGAAGELFF. The CDR3 region has the DNA TGTGCCAGCAGCCGAGGGGCGGCCGGGGAGCTGTTTTTT.

This chain uses TRBV7-2 with TRBJ2-1, with no clear D. Looked up from germline, CDR1 is SGHTA and CDR2 is FQGNSA. Trimming removed 1 base from V and 9 bases from J, with 7 bases in between. This CDR3 spans 12 amino acids. CDR3 residues: CASSLEAREQFF. The DNA of the CDR3 is TGTGCCAGCAGCTTAGAGGCCCGTGAGCAGTTCTTC.

The chain uses TRBV7-2 and TRBJ1-5; TRBD1 is a possible D gene (5 bases). Germline V CDR1 and CDR2: SGHTA, FQGNSA. The CDR3 totals 15 residues. The V end lost 5 bases, the J end lost 5 bases, and 16 bases lay between the germline ends. The chain's CDR3 is CASSSQGMVYQPQHF. The CDR3 nucleotides read TGTGCCAGCAGCAGTCAGGGAATGGTCTATCAGCCCCAGCATTTT.

Written as DNA, the CDR3 is TGTGCCAGCAGACCCGGGACCCTAAACACCGGGGAGCTGTTTTTT. Translation: CASRPGTLNTGELFF. The rearrangement links TRBV2 to TRBJ2-2, with D possibly being TRBD1 or TRBD2 (5 bases each). The length of the CDR3 is 15 residues. Trimming cost V 6 bases and J 2 bases, with 13 bases left between them. Germline CDR1 is SNHLY and CDR2 is FYNNEI.

The chain joins TRBV12-3 or TRBV12-4 to TRBJ1-5; D unresolved. The ends were cut back, 2 bases at V and 4 bases at J, with 6 bases in the middle. The CDR3 runs 13 residues. Here the CDR3 reads CASSLQENQPQHF. CDR3 in DNA: TGTGCCAGCAGTTTACAGGAAAATCAGCCCCAGCATTTT.

The genes are TRBV7-2 and TRBJ1-3; a weak D match, TRBD1 (5 bases). The germline V gene encodes CDR1 SGHTA and CDR2 FQGNSA. The CDR3 extends over 14 amino acids. Trimming shortened V by 8 bases and J by 0 bases, and 11 bases separated the two germline ends. The CDR3 protein is CASGNGGSGNTIYF. The CDR3 DNA reads as TGTGCCAGCGGAAATGGGGGCTCTGGAAACACCATATATTTT.

V and J are TRBV24-1 and TRBJ2-5, with D possibly matching TRBD2 (6 bases). This CDR3 region has 16 residues. V shed 5 bases and J shed 5 bases, with 20 bases lying between them. CDR1 is KGHDR, CDR2 SFDVKD, per germline. This CDR3 is CATSGGDWGTAETQYF. The CDR3 DNA follows: TGTGCCACCAGTGGGGGGGACTGGGGGACGGCCGAGACCCAGTACTTC.

This clonotype was detected once. This sequence joins TRBV12-3 or TRBV12-4 and TRBJ1-1; D is undetermined. Trimming removed 7 bases at V and 5 bases at J, with 23 bases between. This CDR3 region has 16 residues. CDR3 DNA: TGTGCCAGCAACCTTGGACCGCCTCAATGGGGAACTGAAGCTTTCTTT. Protein: CASNLGPPQWGTEAFF.

This chain links TRBV6-5 with TRBJ1-5; no clear D. CDR3 length equals 16 residues. V lost 2 bases and J lost 2, with 13 bases in between. Germline V lookup: CDR1 MNHEY, CDR2 SVGAGI. The CDR3 DNA is TGTGCCAGCAGTTACGGTGCCCCCGGGGGCAATCAGCCCCAGCATTTT. It yields the protein CASSYGAPGGNQPQHF.

The gene calls are TRBV11-2 and TRBJ2-7; perhaps TRBD1 as D (6 bases). Germline CDR1 is SGHAT and CDR2 is FQNNGV. This CDR3 is built from 13 residues. Trimming left V 2 bases short and J 9 bases short, with 14 bases between. CDR3 nucleotides: TGTGCCAGCAGCTTATCGACAGGCGATGGGCAGTACTTC. It specifies CASSLSTGDGQYF.

The J gene is TRBJ1-1, the V gene TRBV6-5, with D possibly matching TRBD1 (5 bases). With 2 bases removed from V and 4 bases from J, the gap between germline ends came to 8 bases. CDR3 length equals 13 residues. In germline, CDR1 is MNHEY, CDR2 SVGAGI. The CDR3 coding sequence is TGTGCCAGCAGTTACGAGAGGGGCACTGAAGCTTTCTTT. Residues: CASSYERGTEAFF.

V is TRBV28 and J is TRBJ1-4; D perhaps matches TRBD1 (6 bases). The ends were cut back, 11 bases at V and 10 bases at J, with 17 bases in the middle. The CDR3 runs 12 residues. Germline V gene lookup returns CDR1 MDHEN and CDR2 SYDVKM. The CDR3 protein is CAGRGQGGKLFF. DNA of the CDR3: TGTGCCGGGCGGGGGCAAGGGGGAAAACTGTTTTTT.

This clonotype was observed a few times. The chain carries TRBV6-1 and TRBJ2-7, with 8 bases aligning to TRBD1. The CDR3 is made up of 18 amino acids. From germline, CDR1 is MNHNS and CDR2 SASEGT. V gave up 1 base and J gave up 1 base; unmatched junction bases: 12. The CDR3 spells CASSEGDRRGRTSYEQYF. CDR3 nucleotide sequence: TGTGCCAGCAGTGAAGGGGACAGGCGCGGTCGAACATCCTACGAGCAGTACTTC.

This chain joins TRBV6-2 or TRBV6-3 and TRBJ2-5, with 8 bases aligning to TRBD2. The CDR3 length is 16 residues. J gave up 0 bases and V 6 bases, and 9 bases lay outside the gene matches. Germline CDR1 is MNHEY and CDR2 is SVGEGT. The CDR3 DNA reads TGTGCCAGCAGGCCCGGGGGGGGACCGTACCAAGAGACCCAGTACTTC. Encoded protein: CASRPGGGPYQETQYF.

The gene calls are TRBV2 and TRBJ1-5; D is unclear. The CDR3 sequence is 12 residues long. The V and J ends lost 8 bases and 6 bases respectively, with 11 bases between them. The germline V gene has CDR1 SNHLY and CDR2 FYNNEI. The CDR3 reads CASRWETQPQHF. The CDR3 nucleotides read TGTGCCAGCCGCTGGGAAACTCAGCCCCAGCATTTT.

This clonotype occurred a few times. The chain couples TRBV15 to TRBJ2-2, with TRBD2 identical over 10 bases. Germline V gene data show CDR1 as LNHNV and CDR2 as YYDKDF (reference sequence). Trimming removed 3 bases from V and 4 bases from J; junction bases left unmatched: 14. This CDR3 is 19 amino acids long. The CDR3 sequence: CATSSGASGRAGTTGELFF. The CDR3, as DNA: TGTGCCACCAGCAGTGGCGCAAGCGGGAGGGCCGGGACCACCGGGGAGCTGTTTTTT.

This chain links TRBV20-1 with TRBJ1-5; unclear D gene. Germline V gives CDR1 DFQATT, CDR2 SNEGSKA (reference sequence). The CDR3 contains 15 residues. V was cut by 1 base and J by 4 bases, with 14 bases left in between. The CDR3 reads CSARGGREGNQPQHF. CDR3 DNA: TGCAGTGCTAGAGGCGGAAGGGAGGGTAATCAGCCCCAGCATTTT.

The chain uses TRBV5-1 and TRBJ1-5, with no clear D. The CDR3 length is 13 residues. Trimming removed 0 bases from V and 5 bases from J, with 6 bases in between. Germline V gene lookup returns CDR1 SGHRS and CDR2 YFSETQ. CDR3 DNA sequence: TGCGCCAGCAGCTTGGTTCCGGATCAGCCCCAGCATTTT. Encoded protein: CASSLVPDQPQHF.

The CDR3 spells CASSRDTQYF. The CDR3 DNA sequence: TGTGCCAGCAGTAGAGATACGCAGTATTTT. V is TRBV6-1 and J is TRBJ2-3; no clear D. The germline gives CDR1 MNHNS, CDR2 SASEGT. This CDR3 region has 10 residues. The ends were cut back, 5 bases at V and 5 bases at J, with 2 bases in the middle.

The CDR3 region is CASSRGSFTGGTDTQYF. For the CDR3, the DNA is TGTGCCAGCAGCCGCGGATCTTTTACAGGGGGCACAGATACGCAGTATTTT. The chain combines TRBV5-4 with TRBJ2-3; TRBD1 matches at 7 bases. CDR1 SGHNT and CDR2 YYREEE come from the germline V gene (reference sequence). The CDR3 sequence is 17 residues long. V was clipped by 4 bases and J by 1 base; unmatched bases: 12.

The chain employs TRBV10-1 and TRBJ1-2; D is unresolved. The CDR3 has 12 residues. The germline V gene encodes CDR1 WNHNN and CDR2 SYGVQD (reference sequence). Trimming stripped 4 bases from V and 8 bases from J, with 11 bases between. This chain's CDR3 is CASSGTVEGYTF. The CDR3, as DNA: TGCGCCAGCAGTGGGACGGTGGAGGGCTACACCTTC.

V is TRBV5-4 and J is TRBJ1-2; D might be TRBD1 (5 bases). Germline V gene data show CDR1 as SGHNT and CDR2 as YYREEE (reference sequence). CDR3 length: 14 amino acids. Trimming stripped 3 bases from V and 0 bases from J, with 9 bases between. The CDR3 DNA follows: TGTGCCAGCAGCTCCGGGACGGCTAACTATGGCTACACCTTC. This translates into CASSSGTANYGYTF.

This clonotype was seen a handful of times. V usage is TRBV7-2 and J usage is TRBJ2-3; no clear D. Trimming took 4 bases from V and 3 from J, leaving 17 bases between them. Per the germline V gene, CDR1 is SGHTA and CDR2 is FQGNSA. This CDR3 has 16 residues. The CDR3 DNA reads TGTGCCAGCAGCTCGCCGACTGGGGTGGGGACAGATACGCAGTATTTT. Amino acid sequence: CASSSPTGVGTDTQYF.

The chain combines TRBV25-1 with TRBJ1-2; the D gene is possibly TRBD1 (5 bases). Germline V gives CDR1 MGHDK, CDR2 SYGVNS. Trimming shortened V by 5 bases and J by 5 bases, and 18 bases separated the two germline ends. The CDR3 is 15 amino acids. Written as DNA, the CDR3 is TGTGCCAGCAGTCCTCACGGGGGACTGAAATATGGCTACACCTTC. It translates to CASSPHGGLKYGYTF.

This chain connects TRBV28 to TRBJ2-7; no firm D call. The germline V gene encodes CDR1 MDHEN and CDR2 SYDVKM. The CDR3 runs 13 residues. The V end was cut by 10 bases, the J end by 8 bases, with 21 bases between. The chain's CDR3 is CATYLDRRDQQYF. CDR3 bases: TGTGCCACTTACTTGGACCGAAGGGATCAGCAGTACTTC.

This sequence joins TRBV11-2 and TRBJ2-2; unclear D gene. V lost 1 base to trimming and J lost 2 bases, with 2 bases between them. CDR3 length equals 13 residues. Germline V lookup: CDR1 SGHAT, CDR2 FQNNGV. This CDR3 is CASSLVNTGELFF. For the CDR3, the DNA is TGTGCCAGCAGCTTAGTTAACACCGGGGAGCTGTTTTTT.

This clonotype was picked up one time. This sequence joins TRBV7-2 and TRBJ2-3, with 10 bases identical to TRBD2. V dropped 5 bases and J dropped 2; count of bases not matched to a gene: 16. Germline CDR1 reads SGHTA; CDR2 reads FQGNSA. The CDR3 loop spans 19 amino acids. The CDR3 bases are TGTGCCAGCAGCCCGCGACTAGCGGGCCTCCGAACCTACACAGATACGCAGTATTTT. It yields the protein CASSPRLAGLRTYTDTQYF.

The genes are TRBV19 and TRBJ1-5; 7 bases line up with TRBD1. Trimming cost V 1 base and J 4 bases; bases outside gene matches: 4. The germline V gene encodes CDR1 LNHDA and CDR2 SQIVND (reference sequence). The CDR3 length is 15 residues. For the CDR3, the DNA is TGTGCCAGTAGTATAGTTATACAGGGGAATCAGCCCCAGCATTTT. Protein sequence: CASSIVIQGNQPQHF.